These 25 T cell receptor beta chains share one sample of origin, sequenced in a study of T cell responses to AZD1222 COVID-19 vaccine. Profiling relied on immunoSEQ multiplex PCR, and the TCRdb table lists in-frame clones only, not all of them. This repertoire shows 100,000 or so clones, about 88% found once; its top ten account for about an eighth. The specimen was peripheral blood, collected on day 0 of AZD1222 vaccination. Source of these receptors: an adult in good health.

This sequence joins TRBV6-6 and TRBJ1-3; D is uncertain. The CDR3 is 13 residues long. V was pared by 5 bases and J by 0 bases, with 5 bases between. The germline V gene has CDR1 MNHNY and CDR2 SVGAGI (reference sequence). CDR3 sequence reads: CASSVSSGNTIYF. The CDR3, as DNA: TGTGCCAGCAGTGTTAGCTCTGGAAACACCATATATTTT.

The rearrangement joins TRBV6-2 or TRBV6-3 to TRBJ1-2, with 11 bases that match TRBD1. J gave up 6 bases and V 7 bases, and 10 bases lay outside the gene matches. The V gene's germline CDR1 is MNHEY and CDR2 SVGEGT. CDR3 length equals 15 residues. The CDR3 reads CASTPWTGGEDGYTF. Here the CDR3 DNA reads TGTGCCAGCACCCCCTGGACAGGGGGCGAGGATGGCTACACCTTC.

The CDR3 DNA is TGTGCCAGCAGCCAACAGCTAGCCCAAGAGACCCAGTACTTC. It yields the protein CASSQQLAQETQYF. The chain employs TRBV3-1 (or the pseudogene TRBV3-2) and TRBJ2-5, with a tentative D call TRBD2 (5 bases). Trimming removed 2 bases from V and 1 base from J, with 8 bases in between. In germline, CDR1 is LGHDT, CDR2 YNNKEL (reference sequence). CDR3 length equals 14 residues.

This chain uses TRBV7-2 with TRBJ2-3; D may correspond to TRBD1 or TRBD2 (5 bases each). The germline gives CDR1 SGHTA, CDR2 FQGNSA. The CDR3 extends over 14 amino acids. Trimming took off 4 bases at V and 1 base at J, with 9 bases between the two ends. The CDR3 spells CASSSGGGTDTQYF. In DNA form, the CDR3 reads TGTGCCAGCAGCTCTGGGGGTGGCACAGATACGCAGTATTTT.

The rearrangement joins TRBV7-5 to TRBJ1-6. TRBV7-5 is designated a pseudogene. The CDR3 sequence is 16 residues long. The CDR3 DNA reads TGTGCCAGAAGCTTGAGGACCGGGGAGCTAATAGGACCCCTCCACTTT. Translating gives CARSLRTGELIGPLHF.

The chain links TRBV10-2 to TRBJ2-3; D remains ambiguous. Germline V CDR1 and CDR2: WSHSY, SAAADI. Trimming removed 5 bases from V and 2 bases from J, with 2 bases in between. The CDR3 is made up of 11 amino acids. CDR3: CASSYTDTQYF. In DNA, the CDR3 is TGCGCCAGCAGTTACACAGATACGCAGTATTTT.

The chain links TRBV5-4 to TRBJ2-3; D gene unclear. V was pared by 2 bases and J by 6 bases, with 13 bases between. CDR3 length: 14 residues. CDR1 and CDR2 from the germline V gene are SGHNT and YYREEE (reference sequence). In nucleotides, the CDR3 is TGTGCCAGCAGCTTAGATCCGGGTAGGGATACGCAGTATTTT. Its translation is CASSLDPGRDTQYF.

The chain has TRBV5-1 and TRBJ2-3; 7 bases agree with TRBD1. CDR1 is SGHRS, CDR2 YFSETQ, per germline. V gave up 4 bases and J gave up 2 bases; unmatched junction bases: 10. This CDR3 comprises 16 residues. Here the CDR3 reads CASSHVEGAYTDTQYF. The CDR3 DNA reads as TGCGCCAGCAGCCATGTTGAGGGGGCATACACAGATACGCAGTATTTT.

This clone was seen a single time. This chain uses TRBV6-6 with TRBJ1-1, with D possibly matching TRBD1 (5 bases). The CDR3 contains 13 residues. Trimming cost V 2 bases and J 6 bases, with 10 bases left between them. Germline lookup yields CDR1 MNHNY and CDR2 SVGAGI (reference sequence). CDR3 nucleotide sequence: TGTGCCAGCAGTTACGGGGGGGTAGCTGAAGCTTTCTTT. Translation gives CASSYGGVAEAFF.

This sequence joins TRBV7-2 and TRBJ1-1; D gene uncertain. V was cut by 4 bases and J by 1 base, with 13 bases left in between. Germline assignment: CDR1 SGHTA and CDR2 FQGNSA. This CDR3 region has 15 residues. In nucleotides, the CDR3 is TGTGCCAGCAGCTGGGGAGGGTCCACGAACACTGAAGCTTTCTTT. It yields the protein CASSWGGSTNTEAFF. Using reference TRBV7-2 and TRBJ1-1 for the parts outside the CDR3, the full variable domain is GAGVSQSPSNKVTEKGKDVELRCDPISGHTALYWYRQSLGQGLEFLIYFQGNSAPDKSGLPSDRFSAERTGGSVSTLTIQRTQQEDSAVYLCASSWGGSTNTEAFFGQGTRLTVV.

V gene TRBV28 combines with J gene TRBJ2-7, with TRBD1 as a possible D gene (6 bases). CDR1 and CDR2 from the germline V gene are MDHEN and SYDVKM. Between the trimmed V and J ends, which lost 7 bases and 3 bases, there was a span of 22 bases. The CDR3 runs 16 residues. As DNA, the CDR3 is TGTGCCAGCACCACCACCCGAGGGGGTACTATCTACGAGCAGTACTTC. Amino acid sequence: CASTTTRGGTIYEQYF. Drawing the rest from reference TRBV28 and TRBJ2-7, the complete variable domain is DVKVTQSSRYLVKRTGEKVFLECVQDMDHENMFWYRQDPGLGLRLIYFSYDVKMKEKGDIPEGYSVSREKKERFSLILESASTNQTSMYLCASTTTRGGTIYEQYFGPGTRLTVT.

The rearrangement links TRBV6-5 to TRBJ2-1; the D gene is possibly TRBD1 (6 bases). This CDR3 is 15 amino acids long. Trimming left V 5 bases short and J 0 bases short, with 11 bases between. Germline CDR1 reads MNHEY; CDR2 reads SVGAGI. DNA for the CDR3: TGTGCCAGCAGTCTGCAGGGGAGCTCCTACAATGAGCAGTTCTTC. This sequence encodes CASSLQGSSYNEQFF.

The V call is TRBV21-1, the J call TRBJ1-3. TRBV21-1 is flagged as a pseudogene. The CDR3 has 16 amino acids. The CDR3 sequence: CASSKDEGSSGNTIYF. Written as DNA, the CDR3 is TGTGCCAGCAGCAAAGACGAAGGGAGCTCTGGAAACACCATATATTTT.

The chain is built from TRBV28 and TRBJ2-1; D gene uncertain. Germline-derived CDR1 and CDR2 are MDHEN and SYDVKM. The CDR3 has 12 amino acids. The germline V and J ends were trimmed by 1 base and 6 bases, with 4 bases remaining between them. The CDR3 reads CASSLLSNEQFF. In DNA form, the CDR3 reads TGTGCCAGCAGTTTATTGAGCAATGAGCAGTTCTTC.

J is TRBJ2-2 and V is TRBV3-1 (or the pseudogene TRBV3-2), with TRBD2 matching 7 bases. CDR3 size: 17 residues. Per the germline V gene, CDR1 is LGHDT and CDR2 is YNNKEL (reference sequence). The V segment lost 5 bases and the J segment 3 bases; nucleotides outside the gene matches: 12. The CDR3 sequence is CASSSGTNEPDTGELFF. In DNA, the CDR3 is TGTGCCAGCAGCTCCGGGACTAACGAGCCGGACACCGGGGAGCTGTTTTTT.

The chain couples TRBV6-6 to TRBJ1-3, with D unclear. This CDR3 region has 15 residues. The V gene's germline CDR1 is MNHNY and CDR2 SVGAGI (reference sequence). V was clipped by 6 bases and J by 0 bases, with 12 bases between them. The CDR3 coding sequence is TGTGCCAGCAGGGACGCGGGGAGCTCTGGAAACACCATATATTTT. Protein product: CASRDAGSSGNTIYF.

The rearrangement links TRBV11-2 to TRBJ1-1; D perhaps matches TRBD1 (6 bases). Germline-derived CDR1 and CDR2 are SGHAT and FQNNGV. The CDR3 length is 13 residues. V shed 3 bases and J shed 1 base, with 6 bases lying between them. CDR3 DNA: TGTGCCAGCAGCTTGACAGGGAACACTGAAGCTTTCTTT. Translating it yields CASSLTGNTEAFF. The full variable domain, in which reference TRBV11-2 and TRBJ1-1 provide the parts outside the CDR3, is EAGVAQSPRYKIIEKRQSVAFWCNPISGHATLYWYQQILGQGPKLLIQFQNNGVVDDSQLPKDRFSAERLKGVDSTLKIQPAKLEDSAVYLCASSLTGNTEAFFGQGTRLTVV.

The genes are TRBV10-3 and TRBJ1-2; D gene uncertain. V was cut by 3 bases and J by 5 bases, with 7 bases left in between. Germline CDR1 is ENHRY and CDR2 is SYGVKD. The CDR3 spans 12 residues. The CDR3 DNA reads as TGTGCCATCAGTGATAGGGAGTATGGCTACACCTTC. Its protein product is CAISDREYGYTF.

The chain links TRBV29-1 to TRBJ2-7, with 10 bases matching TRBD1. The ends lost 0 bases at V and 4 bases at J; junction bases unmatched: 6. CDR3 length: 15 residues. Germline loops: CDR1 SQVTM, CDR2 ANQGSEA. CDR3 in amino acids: CSVEEDRGSGYEQYF. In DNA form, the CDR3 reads TGCAGCGTTGAAGAGGACAGGGGGTCTGGGTACGAGCAGTACTTC.

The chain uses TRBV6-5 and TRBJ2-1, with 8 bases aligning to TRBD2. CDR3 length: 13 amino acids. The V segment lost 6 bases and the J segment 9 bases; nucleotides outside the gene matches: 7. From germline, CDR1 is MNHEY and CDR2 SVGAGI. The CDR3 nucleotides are TGTGCCAGCAGCCCGGGGGGGCGCGGTGAGCAGTTCTTC. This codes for CASSPGGRGEQFF.

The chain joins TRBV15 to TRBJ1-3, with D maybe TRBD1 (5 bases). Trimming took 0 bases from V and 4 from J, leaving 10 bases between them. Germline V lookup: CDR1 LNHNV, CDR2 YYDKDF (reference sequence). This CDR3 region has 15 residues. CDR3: CATSRDRGIGNTIYF. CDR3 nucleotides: TGTGCCACCAGCAGAGATCGGGGGATCGGAAACACCATATATTTT.

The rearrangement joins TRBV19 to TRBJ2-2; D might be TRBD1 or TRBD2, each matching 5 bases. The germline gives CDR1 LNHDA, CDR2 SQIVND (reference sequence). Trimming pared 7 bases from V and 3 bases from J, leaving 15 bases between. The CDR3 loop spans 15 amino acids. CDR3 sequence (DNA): TGTGCCAGTAAGACCGGGACGGGTCACACCGGGGAGCTGTTTTTT. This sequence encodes CASKTGTGHTGELFF.

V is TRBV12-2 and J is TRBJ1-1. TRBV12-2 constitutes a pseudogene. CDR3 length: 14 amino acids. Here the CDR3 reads CASRLVGGPTEAFF. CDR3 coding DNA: TGTGCAAGTCGCTTAGTCGGTGGACCCACTGAAGCTTTCTTT.

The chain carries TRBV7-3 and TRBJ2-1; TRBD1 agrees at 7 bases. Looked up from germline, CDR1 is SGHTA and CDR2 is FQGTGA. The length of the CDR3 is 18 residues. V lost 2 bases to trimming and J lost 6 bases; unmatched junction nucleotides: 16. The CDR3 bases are TGTGCCAGCAGCTTACTTAGGGACAGAAGGAAAGGTCGCAATGAGCAGTTCTTC. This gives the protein CASSLLRDRRKGRNEQFF. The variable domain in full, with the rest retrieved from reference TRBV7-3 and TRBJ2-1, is GAGVSQTPSNKVTEKGKYVELRCDPISGHTALYWYRQSLGQGPEFLIYFQGTGAADDSGLPNDRFFAVRPEGSVSTLKIQRTERGDSAVYLCASSLLRDRRKGRNEQFFGPGTRLTVL.

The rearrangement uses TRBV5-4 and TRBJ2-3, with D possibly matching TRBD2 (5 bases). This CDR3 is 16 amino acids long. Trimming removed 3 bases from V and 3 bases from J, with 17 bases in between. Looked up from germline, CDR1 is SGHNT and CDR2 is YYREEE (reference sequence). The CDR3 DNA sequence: TGTGCCAGCAGCTGGACCAGAGGGCCTAGTACAGATACGCAGTATTTT. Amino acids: CASSWTRGPSTDTQYF.